The 12 T cell receptor beta chains presented below share a single source sample, sequenced in a study of spatial heterogeneity in lung cancer. Stated time point: sample taken at primary tumor resection. These receptors have no identified antigens. Findings of the study overall: Tracking of tumor mutation counts was seen in expanded intratumoral alpha and beta TCR counts.

TCRdb re-called the 5' RACE reads with MiXCR, one entry per CDR3 protein. The sample holds over 25,000 distinct CDR3 sequences, 7.1% seen once. This specimen consisted of lung tumor tissue, obtained at surgery. The source is a male donor with early-stage non-small cell lung cancer.

The table lists this clonotype with many counts. The chain joins TRBV5-1 to TRBJ1-1, with D tentatively TRBD1 (6 bases). There are 13 residues in the CDR3. Germline V gives CDR1 SGHRS, CDR2 YFSETQ. Trimming pared 5 bases from V and 1 base from J, leaving 9 bases between. The CDR3 reads CASSSQGNTEAFF. CDR3 DNA: TGCGCCAGCAGTTCACAGGGGAACACTGAAGCTTTCTTT.

This clonotype has more than one count but fewer than ten. In nucleotides, the CDR3 is TGCGCCAGCAGCTCAGACAGGGTTGGGCAAGAGACCCAGTACTTC. Its protein is CASSSDRVGQETQYF. V usage is TRBV5-1 and J usage is TRBJ2-5; 7 bases match TRBD1. V was clipped by 3 bases and J by 2 bases; unmatched bases: 7. CDR1 is SGHRS and CDR2 is YFSETQ in the germline V gene. The CDR3 spans 15 residues.

This clonotype was seen many times. The CDR3 spells CASSSLAGGLQETQYF. The DNA of the CDR3 is TGTGCCAGCTCATCCTTAGCGGGGGGACTGCAAGAGACCCAGTACTTC. The chain links TRBV18 to TRBJ2-5; 10 nucleotides align to TRBD2. The CDR3 has 16 amino acids. V shed 5 bases and J 2 bases; nucleotides not matched to a gene: 8. Germline loops: CDR1 KGHSH, CDR2 LQKENI.

This clonotype was seen ten or more times. This rearrangement joins TRBV5-5 to TRBJ2-5, with unresolved D. Trimming took 1 base from V and 2 from J, leaving 9 bases between them. The CDR3 has 14 residues. Germline values: CDR1 SGHKS, CDR2 YYEKEE (reference sequence). CDR3 protein: CASSLSSGQETQYF. For the CDR3, the DNA is TGTGCCAGCAGCTTGTCCTCAGGTCAAGAGACCCAGTACTTC.

This clonotype showed up many times. The J gene is TRBJ1-6, the V gene TRBV27; the match to TRBD1 covers 8 bases. V shed 4 bases, J shed 9 bases, and the junction held 8 bases outside the gene matches. CDR1 and CDR2 from the germline V gene are MNHEY and SMNVEV (reference sequence). This CDR3 comprises 15 residues. CDR3 coding DNA: TGTGCCAGCAGTTCCGGACAGGGACGGAGTTCACCCCTCCACTTT. This gives the protein CASSSGQGRSSPLHF.

The rearrangement joins TRBV11-2 to TRBJ2-7; D is unresolved. V lost 5 bases to trimming and J lost 2 bases, with 4 bases between them. The CDR3 is 11 amino acids. Per germline, CDR1 SGHAT and CDR2 FQNNGV. As DNA, the CDR3 is TGTGCCAGCAGCCGCACCTACGAGCAGTACTTC. It specifies CASSRTYEQYF.

Many counts were recorded for this clonotype. CDR3: CASMLRGISPLHF. The CDR3 nucleotides are TGTGCCAGCATGTTACGTGGAATTTCACCCCTCCACTTT. This sequence joins TRBV28 and TRBJ1-6; no clear D gene. This CDR3 is 13 amino acids long. Germline V gene sequence: CDR1 MDHEN, CDR2 SYDVKM. Trimming took off 7 bases at V and 9 bases at J, with 13 bases between the two ends.

In nucleotides, the CDR3 is TGTGCCAGCAGTTATTCCGGGACAGGGAGACATCAGCCCCAGCATTTT. Encoded protein: CASSYSGTGRHQPQHF. The gene calls are TRBV6-5 and TRBJ1-5, with 9 bases that match TRBD1. This CDR3 spans 16 amino acids. With V trimmed by 3 bases and J by 5 bases, 8 bases remained unmatched. Germline V gene sequence: CDR1 MNHEY, CDR2 SVGAGI.

This clonotype was detected ten times or more. The chain combines TRBV7-2 with TRBJ1-2; TRBD1 matches at 7 bases. The CDR3 has 13 amino acids. In germline, CDR1 is SGHTA, CDR2 FQGNSA. V dropped 5 bases and J dropped 8; count of bases not matched to a gene: 8. CDR3 loop: CASSHGTGAGYTF. The DNA of the CDR3 is TGTGCCAGCAGCCACGGTACAGGGGCCGGCTACACCTTC.

This clonotype came up many times. CDR3 sequence reads: CASRFPVEETQYF. The DNA of the CDR3 is TGCGCCAGCAGGTTTCCAGTCGAAGAGACCCAGTACTTC. The chain is built from TRBV5-1 and TRBJ2-5; D not certain. V was pared by 5 bases and J by 3 bases, with 11 bases between. The CDR3 runs 13 residues. The germline gives CDR1 SGHRS, CDR2 YFSETQ.

This clonotype has a count of ten or more. The rearrangement joins TRBV9 to TRBJ2-3; no clear D gene. The CDR3 loop spans 14 amino acids. Per the germline V gene, CDR1 is SGDLS and CDR2 is YYNGEE. Trimming took 0 bases from V and 0 from J, leaving 5 bases between them. This chain's CDR3 is CASSVAGSTDTQYF. The CDR3 DNA reads as TGTGCCAGCAGCGTAGCTGGAAGCACAGATACGCAGTATTTT.

Comment on this clonotype: This clone may be a read error of a much larger clone one base away. This CDR3 fails to terminate in the conserved phenylalanine or tryptophan, so it likely reflects a read error. The chain joins TRBV7-2 to TRBJ2-5, with D unresolved. Germline V gene sequence: CDR1 SGHTA, CDR2 FQGNSA. This CDR3 contains 12 residues. V was cut by 1 base and J by 5 bases, with 5 bases left in between. CDR3 amino acids: CASSLGRETQYS. The CDR3 DNA reads as TGTGCCAGCAGCTTAGGCAGGGAGACCCAGTACTCC.